A selection of T cell receptor beta chains follows, all from one sample in a study of identifying expanded T cells in peripheral blood. Clones were sequenced by immunoSEQ multiplex PCR, and TCRdb holds only the in-frame ones, with some missing. The table shows approximately 100,000 clones, with about 91% occurring only once. Sequenced: blood. These receptors came from a person between 18 and 75 years old in good health. CDR3s include the opening cysteine and the closing phenylalanine or tryptophan. A D gene is named only where the DNA matches it firmly. Clone sizes are given selectively: once, few, many, or a class where the clone is expanded.

TRBV2,TRBJ2-5,17,few,.,CASREGLGNGFIRTQYF,TGTGCCAGCAGAGAGGGTCTAGGGAACGGTTTTATAAGGACCCAGTACTTC
TRBV7-9,TRBJ2-5,14,.,TRBD1,CASSSGQGAKTQYF,TGTGCCAGCAGCTCAGGACAGGGGGCGAAGACCCAGTACTTC
TRBV25-1,TRBJ2-5,14,.,TRBD1,CASKTRGPRETQYF,TGTGCCAGCAAAACCAGGGGGCCCAGGGAGACCCAGTACTTC
TRBV29-1,TRBJ1-1,13,.,.,CSAFLQENTEAFF,TGCAGCGCTTTCCTCCAAGAGAACACTGAAGCTTTCTTT
TRBV6-5,TRBJ2-5,16,.,TRBD1,CASSYKTWAGGETQYF,TGTGCCAGCAGTTACAAGACGTGGGCAGGGGGAGAGACCCAGTACTTC
TRBV28,TRBJ1-2,15,.,.,CASRPPGLANYGYTF,TGTGCCAGCAGACCCCCAGGTTTGGCTAACTATGGCTACACCTTC
TRBV27,TRBJ2-5,15,.,TRBD1,CASSFWTGYQETQYF,TGTGCCAGCAGTTTCTGGACAGGGTACCAAGAGACCCAGTACTTC
TRBV14,TRBJ2-6,17,.,TRBD2,CASSQSGGAAGANVLTF,TGTGCCAGCAGCCAGAGCGGGGGAGCAGCTGGGGCCAACGTCCTGACTTTC
TRBV5-4,TRBJ2-7,14,.,.,CASSLGGPSYEQYF,TGTGCCAGCAGCTTAGGGGGGCCCTCCTACGAGCAGTACTTC
TRBV5-1,TRBJ1-2,14,.,.,CASSLDSGDYGYTF,TGCGCCAGCAGCTTGGATTCCGGCGACTATGGCTACACCTTC
TRBV6-4,TRBJ2-1,14,once,TRBD2,CASSNPGTSDEQFF,TGTGCCAGCAGTAATCCCGGGACTAGCGATGAGCAGTTCTTC
TRBV27,TRBJ1-2,16,.,TRBD1,CASSLSGTGKLGGYTF,TGTGCCAGCAGTCTATCCGGGACAGGGAAGCTGGGTGGCTACACCTTC
TRBV19,TRBJ1-4,15,.,.,CASRPPGGAREKLFF,TGTGCCAGTAGGCCCCCCGGGGGGGCAAGGGAAAAACTGTTTTTT
TRBV7-8,TRBJ1-6,16,.,.,CASSSPQGLFNQALHF,TGTGCCAGCAGCTCGCCACAGGGTCTGTTCAATCAGGCCCTCCACTTT
TRBV6-1,TRBJ1-2,13,.,.,CASSPGRLASYTF,TGTGCCAGCAGCCCGGGTAGATTAGCTAGCTACACCTTC
TRBV27,TRBJ2-3,10,.,TRBD2,CATIAGVEYF,TGTGCCACCATAGCGGGGGTAGAGTATTTT
TRBV5-1,TRBJ2-2,16,.,.,CASSFIKAENTGELFF,TGCGCCAGCAGCTTTATCAAGGCGGAGAACACCGGGGAGCTGTTTTTT
TRBV19,TRBJ2-5,14,.,.,CASSITGTGETQYF,TGTGCCAGTAGTATAACGGGTACAGGAGAGACCCAGTACTTC
TRBV7-3,TRBJ2-3,14,.,.,CASKEGGGTDTQYF,TGTGCCAGCAAGGAGGGTGGAGGCACAGATACGCAGTATTTT
TRBV7-8,TRBJ2-7,14,.,TRBD1,CASSFRDSAYEQYF,TGTGCCAGCTCCTTCCGGGACAGTGCCTACGAGCAGTACTTC
TRBV5-8,TRBJ2-7,15,.,.,CASSLRRTVAYEQYF,TGTGCCAGCAGCTTGAGGCGGACGGTTGCCTACGAGCAGTACTTC
TRBV7-3,TRBJ2-2,17,.,.,CASSVPLTYANTGELFF,TGTGCCAGCAGCGTCCCATTGACGTACGCTAACACCGGGGAGCTGTTTTTT
TRBV14,TRBJ1-1,15,.,TRBD1,CASSVTRQGNTEAFF,TGTGCCAGCAGCGTCACCCGACAGGGTAACACTGAAGCTTTCTTT
TRBV10-1,TRBJ1-5,18,few,.,CASSDHDGRPDSNQPQHF,TGCGCCAGCAGTGATCACGACGGTCGCCCAGATAGCAATCAGCCCCAGCATTTT
TRBV27,TRBJ2-7,17,.,TRBD2,CASSSGLAGGRSYEQYF,TGTGCCAGCAGTTCGGGACTAGCGGGGGGCCGATCCTACGAGCAGTACTTC
TRBV4-1,TRBJ1-2,16,.,.,CASSQDFDSPPYGYTF,TGCGCCAGCAGCCAAGATTTCGACAGCCCACCCTATGGCTACACCTTC
TRBV4-1,TRBJ2-7,15,.,.,CASSQESEPYYEQYF,TGCGCCAGCAGCCAAGAGAGCGAACCTTATTACGAGCAGTACTTC
TRBV9,TRBJ1-6,15,.,.,CASSLTVGGGSPLHF,TGTGCCAGCAGCCTCACGGTGGGGGGCGGTTCACCCCTCCACTTT
TRBV6-5,TRBJ1-4,15,.,TRBD1,CASSPAGQGNEKLFF,TGTGCCAGCAGTCCTGCGGGACAGGGGAATGAAAAACTGTTTTTT